This TCR beta chain was found in a study of OX40 agonist ivuxolimab in advanced cancers. Study-level information: Ivuxolimab was delivered to patients intravenously every 2 weeks at doses spanning 0.01 to 10 mg/kg. People who had prior anti-PD-1, anti-PD-L1 or anti-CTLA-4 therapy could take part, and roughly 44% had some.

Sequenced by immunoSEQ multiplex PCR; TCRdb stores in-frame clones only, minus some. The sample holds about 30,000 clones; 90% are singletons and the top ten take about 24%. The V segment lost 5 bases and the J segment 3 bases; nucleotides outside the gene matches: 3. The CDR3 extends over 15 amino acids. Germline V gives CDR1 SGHTA, CDR2 FQGNSA. Sequenced here: CD4+ or CD8+ T cells sorted from blood, sampled in a trial of the OX40 agonist ivuxolimab. The chain combines TRBV7-2 with TRBJ2-7; TRBD2 agrees at 14 bases. The TCR comes from an adult with an advanced solid tumor such as melanoma, head and neck, liver or kidney cancer. The CDR3 DNA reads TGTGCCAGCAGCCCCGGACTAGCGGGAGGCTACGAGCAGTACTTC. Its translation: CASSPGLAGGYEQYF. The variable domain in full, completed from reference TRBV7-2 and TRBJ2-7, reads GAGVSQSPSNKVTEKGKDVELRCDPISGHTALYWYRQSLGQGLEFLIYFQGNSAPDKSGLPSDRFSAERTGGSVSTLTIQRTQQEDSAVYLCASSPGLAGGYEQYFGPGTRLTVT.